These 5 T cell receptor beta chains share one sample of origin, sequenced in a study of cytomegalovirus exposure and HLA in healthy donors. PCR used 60 Vbeta primers and 13 Jbeta primers. The repertoire was sequenced with immunoSEQ multiplex PCR; TCRdb's copy has only in-frame clones and lacks some. The sample records around 200,000 clones, just over 75% being singletons. Sequenced material: PBMCs. The receptors were gathered from a woman aged 55-69 years in good health and CMV-seropositive.

The rearrangement joins TRBV28 to TRBJ1-2; D gene unclear. Trimming left V 5 bases short and J 2 bases short, with 6 bases between. The germline gives CDR1 MDHEN, CDR2 SYDVKM. This CDR3 is 12 amino acids long. CDR3 residues: CASSSMNYGYTF. For the CDR3, the DNA is TGTGCCAGCAGTAGCATGAACTATGGCTACACCTTC.

The rearrangement links TRBV6-5 to TRBJ1-1, with D unresolved. V was pared by 6 bases and J by 2 bases, with 13 bases between. Germline assignment: CDR1 MNHEY and CDR2 SVGAGI. The CDR3 spans 14 residues. The CDR3 bases are TGTGCCAGCAGATGGAGGAGGGAAAACACTGAAGCTTTCTTT. Translating it yields CASRWRRENTEAFF.

This chain connects TRBV6-1 to TRBJ1-2; D is unclear. Trimming left V 6 bases short and J 4 bases short, with 12 bases between. Per the germline V gene, CDR1 is MNHNS and CDR2 is SASEGT. There are 13 residues in the CDR3. As DNA, the CDR3 is TGTGCCAGCAGACTTGACGAGGGCTATGGCTACACCTTC. This translates into CASRLDEGYGYTF.

The chain employs TRBV5-1 and TRBJ1-3; D is possibly TRBD1 (6 bases). Germline CDR1 and CDR2: SGHRS and YFSETQ. V dropped 4 bases and J dropped 0 bases, with 14 bases sitting between them. CDR3 length: 16 residues. The CDR3 reads CASSPPEDSSGNTIYF. The DNA of the CDR3 is TGCGCCAGCAGCCCGCCGGAGGACAGCTCTGGAAACACCATATATTTT.

This clone was counted a few times. The CDR3 reads CASGQGTHEQYF. CDR3 DNA: TGTGCCAGCGGACAGGGTACCCACGAGCAGTACTTC. The rearrangement links TRBV2 to TRBJ2-7, with 8 bases identical to TRBD1. The CDR3 length is 12 residues. CDR1 SNHLY and CDR2 FYNNEI come from the germline V gene. V dropped 8 bases and J dropped 5; count of bases not matched to a gene: 5.